This TCR beta chain was captured in a study of blood T cell dynamics during melanoma immunotherapy. Study at large: Standard first-line treatment here was pembrolizumab or nivolumab plus ipilimumab in metastatic melanoma.

Time point defined: week 3, after first cycle of checkpoint inhibitor. Disease control meant complete response, partial response or stable disease at 12 weeks. The ends were cut back, 6 bases at V and 0 bases at J, with 18 bases in the middle. The CDR3 spans 18 residues. CDR1 and CDR2 (germline): KGHSH, LQKENI. The assay was immunoSEQ multiplex PCR, and TCRdb's table has in-frame clones only and misses some. The sample includes 8,200 or so clones, 88% of them seen just once. The sample consisted of blood, taken from a patient treated with checkpoint blockade. The genes are TRBV18 and TRBJ2-6; D is unresolved. The TCR comes from a human donor with melanoma. CDR3 protein: CASSHLVRQSSGANVLTF. CDR3 DNA sequence: TGTGCCAGCTCGCATTTGGTAAGACAAAGCTCTGGGGCCAACGTCCTGACTTTC. Full variable domain (outside the CDR3, taken from reference TRBV18 and TRBJ2-6): NAGVMQNPRHLVRRRGQEARLRCSPMKGHSHVYWYRQLPEEGLKFMVYLQKENIIDESGMPKERFSAEFPKEGPSILRIQQVVRGDSAAYFCASSHLVRQSSGANVLTFGAGSRLTVL.